The 2 T cell receptor beta chains listed next were all sequenced from one sample in a study of blood T cell repertoires in COVID-19. Measured with immunoSEQ multiplex PCR; TCRdb has only the in-frame clones, and not every one. The data contain about 160,000 clones, about 93% of them seen just once; the ten biggest clones take up over 3.5%. Sequencing input: peripheral blood. The receptors come from a woman in her 50s with acute or convalescent COVID-19.

The gene calls are TRBV6-5 and TRBJ1-1, with a possible D match to TRBD1 (5 bases). This CDR3 region has 14 residues. Trimming cost V 4 bases and J 10 bases, with 19 bases left between them. Germline CDR1 is MNHEY and CDR2 is SVGAGI. The CDR3 DNA is TGTGCCAGCAGTTCTGTGAGGGAGGGGCTTGGAGCTTTCTTT. This translates into CASSSVREGLGAFF.

The V and J genes are TRBV30 and TRBJ1-2; possibly TRBD1 for D (6 bases). Germline V CDR1 and CDR2: GTSNPN, SVGIG (reference sequence). This CDR3 is 19 amino acids long. Trimming left V 3 bases short and J 0 bases short, with 26 bases between. The CDR3 spells CAWSPKTGRHPKANYGYTF. CDR3 bases: TGTGCCTGGAGCCCCAAGACAGGCCGACACCCAAAAGCTAACTATGGCTACACCTTC.